Below are 23 T cell receptor beta chains sequenced from a single sample in a study of beta chain features in type 1 diabetes. Their target antigens are unknown. Study observations and caveats: Within each of all four CD4+ subsets, Type 1 diabetes patients had TCRB CDR3s that were moderately but significantly shorter.

What was sequenced were expressed TCRB transcripts, since all of the isolated RNA had been reverse transcribed. The assay was immunoSEQ multiplex PCR, and TCRdb's table has in-frame clones only and misses some. The sample yields fewer than 300,000 clones, around 20% seen once. Sequencing was carried out using naive CD4+ T cells from blood. The receptors originated from a woman between 40 and 50 years old with type 1 diabetes.

This chain links TRBV11-2 with TRBJ2-2; D uncertain. The germline V gene encodes CDR1 SGHAT and CDR2 FQNNGV. This CDR3 region has 16 residues. Trimming took 1 base from V and 4 from J, leaving 13 bases between them. In DNA form, the CDR3 reads TGTGCCAGCAGCTTAGTGATCCTAGTTGGCACCGGGGAGCTGTTTTTT. Amino acid sequence: CASSLVILVGTGELFF.

The V call is TRBV19, the J call TRBJ1-2, with a weak D call TRBD1 (5 bases). The CDR3 extends over 13 amino acids. Per germline, CDR1 LNHDA and CDR2 SQIVND (reference sequence). Trimming took 7 bases from V and 4 from J, leaving 13 bases between them. The CDR3 sequence is CASNYDSGYGYTF. The CDR3, as DNA: TGTGCCAGTAACTATGACAGTGGCTATGGCTACACCTTC.

This clone was found a few times. Distinct nucleotide sequences in the sample also encode this CDR3. The V gene is TRBV7-2, the J gene TRBJ2-7; D gene uncertain. Germline CDR1 is SGHTA and CDR2 is FQGNSA. The CDR3 runs 13 residues. With 0 bases removed from V and 3 bases from J, the gap between germline ends came to 6 bases. CDR3 bases: TGTGCCAGCAGCTTAGCACGCGGCTACGAGCAGTACTTC. It translates to CASSLARGYEQYF.

This clone was observed a handful of times. V is TRBV6-1 and J is TRBJ2-3; 8 bases fit TRBD2. V lost 8 bases and J lost 5; bases outside the gene matches: 6. The CDR3 contains 13 residues. Germline V lookup: CDR1 MNHNS, CDR2 SASEGT. CDR3 amino acids: CASEAGAVDTQYF. The CDR3 DNA sequence: TGTGCCAGCGAAGCGGGAGCGGTAGATACGCAGTATTTT.

This clone was picked up a small number of times. This chain joins TRBV2 and TRBJ1-2; 7 bases map to TRBD1. V was pared by 6 bases and J by 5 bases, with 3 bases of the junction left unmatched. This CDR3 is 12 amino acids long. Germline V gene sequence: CDR1 SNHLY, CDR2 FYNNEI. The DNA for the CDR3 is TGTGCCAGCAGGGGGGGACAGTATGGCTACACCTTC. Translation gives CASRGGQYGYTF.

This clone has more than one count but fewer than ten. This chain links TRBV5-1 with TRBJ2-1; D is possibly TRBD1 (5 bases). Trimming cost V 0 bases and J 3 bases, with 7 bases left between them. Germline V gives CDR1 SGHRS, CDR2 YFSETQ. There are 14 residues in the CDR3. CDR3: CASSLGQGYNEQFF. The CDR3 nucleotides read TGCGCCAGCAGCTTGGGCCAGGGCTACAATGAGCAGTTCTTC.

This clone has just a few counts. This chain uses TRBV9 with TRBJ2-5, with D tentatively TRBD2 (5 bases). In germline, CDR1 is SGDLS, CDR2 YYNGEE. Trimming took 0 bases from V and 1 from J, leaving 13 bases between them. The CDR3 contains 16 residues. CDR3 coding DNA: TGTGCCAGCAGCGTAGGAAGCATTCTAGCCCAAGAGACCCAGTACTTC. It encodes CASSVGSILAQETQYF. Full variable domain (rest looked up from reference TRBV9 and TRBJ2-5): DSGVTQTPKHLITATGQRVTLRCSPRSGDLSVYWYQQSLDQGLQFLIQYYNGEERAKGNILERFSAQQFPDLHSELNLSSLELGDSALYFCASSVGSILAQETQYFGPGTRLLVL.

The table lists this clone with a few counts. The chain joins TRBV7-6 to TRBJ2-3; D is possibly TRBD1 (6 bases). CDR3 size: 16 residues. The V end lost 4 bases, the J end lost 0 bases, and 14 bases lay between the germline ends. CDR1 and CDR2 (germline): SGHVS, FNYEAQ. The CDR3 sequence is CASSSRTVTSTDTQYF. The CDR3 bases are TGTGCCAGCAGCTCGAGGACAGTGACTAGCACAGATACGCAGTATTTT.

This clone has a handful of counts. V and J are TRBV4-2 and TRBJ2-7, with TRBD2 identical over 8 bases. J gave up 1 base and V 2 bases, and 7 bases lay outside the gene matches. Germline V gives CDR1 LGHNA, CDR2 YNFKEQ. The CDR3 sequence is 16 residues long. The CDR3 sequence: CASSQISTGGSYEQYF. CDR3 DNA: TGTGCCAGCAGCCAAATCTCAACGGGAGGGTCCTACGAGCAGTACTTC.

The rearrangement links TRBV7-9 to TRBJ2-7; TRBD2 might be the D (5 bases). This CDR3 has 14 residues. The V gene's germline CDR1 is SEHNR and CDR2 FQNEAQ (reference sequence). Trimming left V 4 bases short and J 3 bases short, with 13 bases between. DNA for the CDR3: TGTGCCAGCAGCTCAAATGGCGGGCTCTACGAGCAGTACTTC. It encodes CASSSNGGLYEQYF.

V is TRBV27 and J is TRBJ2-7, with 15 bases that match TRBD2. The CDR3 extends over 15 amino acids. Germline assignment: CDR1 MNHEY and CDR2 SMNVEV (reference sequence). The V and J ends lost 5 bases and 7 bases, in that order; junction bases with no gene match: 6. CDR3 sequence reads: CASSPGLAGGIEQYF. The DNA of the CDR3 is TGTGCCAGCAGTCCGGGACTAGCGGGAGGAATTGAGCAGTACTTC.

This clone was detected once. The chain carries TRBV19 and TRBJ2-1; tentatively, D is TRBD2 (5 bases). Germline CDR1 and CDR2: LNHDA and SQIVND (reference sequence). This CDR3 has 12 residues. Trimming removed 7 bases at V and 7 bases at J, with 11 bases between. The CDR3 loop is CASTNSGNEQFF. CDR3 in DNA: TGTGCCAGTACTAACTCGGGGAATGAGCAGTTCTTC.

V usage is TRBV25-1 and J usage is TRBJ1-2; D perhaps matches TRBD1 (6 bases). V lost 3 bases to trimming and J lost 3 bases, with 11 bases between them. The CDR3 is 14 residues long. CDR1 MGHDK and CDR2 SYGVNS come from the germline V gene. CDR3 region: CASSDSGVDYGYTF. CDR3 DNA: TGTGCCAGCAGTGACTCAGGGGTCGACTATGGCTACACCTTC.

The CDR3 DNA reads as TGTGCCAGCAGCTTAACGGCCGGAGGAGGGTCTGGGGCCAACGTCCTGACTTTC. As protein: CASSLTAGGGSGANVLTF. The chain has TRBV7-3 and TRBJ2-6, with D tentatively TRBD2 (6 bases). Trimming pared 0 bases from V and 1 base from J, leaving 13 bases between. Germline V gives CDR1 SGHTA, CDR2 FQGTGA. This CDR3 has 18 amino acids.

The CDR3 protein is CASISHVGTNTEAFF. Here the CDR3 DNA reads TGTGCCAGCATCTCTCATGTAGGGACTAACACTGAAGCTTTCTTT. The chain recombines TRBV2 with TRBJ1-1; the D gene is possibly TRBD1 (5 bases). Per germline, CDR1 SNHLY and CDR2 FYNNEI. V lost 7 bases and J 2 bases, leaving 17 bases between the germline ends. CDR3 length equals 15 residues.

This clone was seen a handful of times. V usage is TRBV4-3 and J usage is TRBJ2-7; 10 nucleotides agree with TRBD2. The V and J ends lost 0 bases and 7 bases, in that order; junction bases with no gene match: 18. Germline V gene data show CDR1 as LGHNA and CDR2 as YSLEER. This CDR3 spans 19 amino acids. For the CDR3, the DNA is TGCGCCAGCAGCCAAGATCCCGGGACTAGCGACCCCATAAGTGGAGAGCAGTACTTC. It encodes CASSQDPGTSDPISGEQYF.

This clone has a handful of counts. The V call is TRBV7-9, the J call TRBJ2-7; 10 bases match TRBD1. V gave up 2 bases and J gave up 2 bases; unmatched junction bases: 3. Germline-derived CDR1 and CDR2 are SEHNR and FQNEAQ (reference sequence). This CDR3 spans 15 amino acids. The CDR3 sequence is CASSLSGTGAYEQYF. The CDR3 bases are TGTGCCAGCAGCTTATCAGGGACAGGGGCCTACGAGCAGTACTTC.

This clone was seen a handful of times. The DNA for the CDR3 is TGTGCCAGCAGCTTAGAAAGACAGGGGAGCTACGAGCAGTACTTC. Protein: CASSLERQGSYEQYF. The rearrangement uses TRBV7-9 and TRBJ2-7; 8 bases align to TRBD1. This CDR3 comprises 15 residues. Germline assignment: CDR1 SEHNR and CDR2 FQNEAQ (reference sequence). V dropped 1 base and J dropped 3; count of bases not matched to a gene: 5. Full variable domain (missing parts from reference TRBV7-9 and TRBJ2-7): DTGVSQNPRHKITKRGQNVTFRCDPISEHNRLYWYRQTLGQGPEFLTYFQNEAQLEKSRLLSDRFSAERPKGSFSTLEIQRTEQGDSAMYLCASSLERQGSYEQYFGPGTRLTVT.

This clone has more than one count but fewer than ten. The V gene is TRBV4-1, the J gene TRBJ1-4; D might be TRBD1 (5 bases). In germline, CDR1 is MGHRA, CDR2 YSYEKL. The CDR3 has 18 residues. The V gene lost 1 base and the J gene lost 6 bases, with 21 bases spanning the gap. The CDR3 DNA sequence: TGCGCCAGCAGCCAAGGACCCTCAGCCCAGGGTCGAGATGAAAAACTGTTTTTT. It codes for CASSQGPSAQGRDEKLFF.

This clone came up a few times. The chain is built from TRBV2 and TRBJ2-3; TRBD2 aligns across 9 bases. Trimming cost V 4 bases and J 1 base; bases outside gene matches: 3. The germline V gene has CDR1 SNHLY and CDR2 FYNNEI. This CDR3 is 15 amino acids long. CDR3 coding DNA: TGTGCCAGCAGTGTTCGACTAGCGGGCACAGATACGCAGTATTTT. This codes for CASSVRLAGTDTQYF.

This chain uses TRBV19 with TRBJ1-6, with no clear D. Trimming stripped 8 bases from V and 10 bases from J, with 18 bases between. This CDR3 spans 14 amino acids. The germline CDR1 and CDR2 sequences are LNHDA and SQIVND (reference sequence). The CDR3 coding sequence is TGTGCCAGTTCCTTGATCGGTAACGGGTCACCCCTCCACTTT. Translation: CASSLIGNGSPLHF.

This clone was observed a few times. The rearrangement uses TRBV6-4 and TRBJ1-2, with D unclear. Trimming took off 2 bases at V and 5 bases at J, with 3 bases between the two ends. Germline V lookup: CDR1 MRHNA, CDR2 SNTAGT. The CDR3 has 11 amino acids. The CDR3: CASSDLYGYTF. CDR3 DNA sequence: TGTGCCAGCAGTGACCTGTATGGCTACACCTTC.

This clone was seen a few times. The rearrangement links TRBV25-1 to TRBJ1-5; D is possibly TRBD1 (5 bases). Germline CDR1 MGHDK, CDR2 SYGVNS. V was clipped by 1 base and J by 3 bases, with 10 bases between them. There are 15 residues in the CDR3. The CDR3, as DNA: TGTGCCAGCAGTGAATTAGGGGCCTCCAATCAGCCCCAGCATTTT. Its protein is CASSELGASNQPQHF.